This T cell receptor (beta chain) was profiled in a study of blood T cell repertoires in COVID-19. Study at large: T cells, B-cell-depleted T cells, or PBMCs provided the cDNA or gDNA that served as material.

TCRdb keeps only in-frame clones here, not all; method: immunoSEQ multiplex PCR. This table holds about 85,000 clones, roughly 89% found once. CDR1 and CDR2 (germline): MNHEY, SVGAGI. V was pared by 6 bases and J by 3 bases, with 3 bases of the junction left unmatched. The CDR3 runs to 13 residues. The genes are TRBV6-5 and TRBJ1-1; TRBD1 matches at 8 bases. The sequencing input was peripheral blood. This clonotype was obtained from a man between 60 and 75 years old with acute or convalescent COVID-19. The CDR3 DNA follows: TGTGCCAGCAGACACAGGGGGTACACTGAAGCTTTCTTT. It yields the protein CASRHRGYTEAFF.